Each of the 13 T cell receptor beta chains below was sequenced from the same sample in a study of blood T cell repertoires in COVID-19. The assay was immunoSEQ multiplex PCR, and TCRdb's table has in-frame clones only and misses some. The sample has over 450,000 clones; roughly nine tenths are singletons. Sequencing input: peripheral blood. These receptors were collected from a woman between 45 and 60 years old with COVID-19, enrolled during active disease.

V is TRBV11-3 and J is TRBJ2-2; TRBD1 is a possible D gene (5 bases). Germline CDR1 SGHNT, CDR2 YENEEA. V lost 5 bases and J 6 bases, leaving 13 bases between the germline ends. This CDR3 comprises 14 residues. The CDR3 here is CASSTPQGAGELFF. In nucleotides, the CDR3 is TGTGCCAGCAGCACTCCCCAAGGGGCCGGGGAGCTGTTTTTT.

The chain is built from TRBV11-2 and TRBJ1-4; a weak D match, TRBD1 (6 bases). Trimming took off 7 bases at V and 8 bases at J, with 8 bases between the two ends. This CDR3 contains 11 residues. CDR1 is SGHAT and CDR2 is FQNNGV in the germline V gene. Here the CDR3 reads CASTTGEKLFF. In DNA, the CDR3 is TGTGCCAGCACCACAGGGGAAAAACTGTTTTTT.

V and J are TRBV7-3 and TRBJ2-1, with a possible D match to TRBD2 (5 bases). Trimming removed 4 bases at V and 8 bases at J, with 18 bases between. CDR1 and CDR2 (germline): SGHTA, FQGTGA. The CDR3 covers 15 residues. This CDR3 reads CASSSRLNRRHEQFF. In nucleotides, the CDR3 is TGTGCCAGCAGCTCCCGACTAAACCGGAGGCATGAGCAGTTCTTC.

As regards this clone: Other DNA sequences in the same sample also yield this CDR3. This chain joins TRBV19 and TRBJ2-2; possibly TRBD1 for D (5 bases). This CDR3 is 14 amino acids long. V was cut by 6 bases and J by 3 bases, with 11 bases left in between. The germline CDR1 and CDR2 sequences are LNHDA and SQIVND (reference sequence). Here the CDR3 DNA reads TGTGCCAGTAGCGGGCAGGGATACACCGGGGAGCTGTTTTTT. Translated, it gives CASSGQGYTGELFF. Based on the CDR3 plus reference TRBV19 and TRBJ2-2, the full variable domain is DGGITQSPKYLFRKEGQNVTLSCEQNLNHDAMYWYRQDPGQGLRLIYYSQIVNDFQKGDIAEGYSVSREKKESFPLTVTSAQKNPTAFYLCASSGQGYTGELFFGEGSRLTVL.

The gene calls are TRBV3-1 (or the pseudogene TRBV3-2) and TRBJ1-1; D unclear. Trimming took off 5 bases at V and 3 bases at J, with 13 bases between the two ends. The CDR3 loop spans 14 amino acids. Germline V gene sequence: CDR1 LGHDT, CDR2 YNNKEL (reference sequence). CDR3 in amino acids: CASSFYGEDTEAFF. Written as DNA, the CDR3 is TGTGCCAGCAGCTTCTACGGGGAGGACACTGAAGCTTTCTTT.

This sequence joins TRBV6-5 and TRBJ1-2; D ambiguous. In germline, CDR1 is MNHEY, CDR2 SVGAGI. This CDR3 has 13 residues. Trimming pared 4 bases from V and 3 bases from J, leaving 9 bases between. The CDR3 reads CASSLMGDYGYTF. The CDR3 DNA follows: TGTGCCAGCAGTTTAATGGGCGACTATGGCTACACCTTC.

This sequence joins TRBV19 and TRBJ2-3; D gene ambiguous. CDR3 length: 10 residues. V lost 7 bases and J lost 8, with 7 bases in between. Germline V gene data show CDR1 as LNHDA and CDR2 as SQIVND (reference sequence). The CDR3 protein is CASIGSTQYF. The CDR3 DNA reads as TGTGCCAGTATCGGGTCTACGCAGTATTTT.

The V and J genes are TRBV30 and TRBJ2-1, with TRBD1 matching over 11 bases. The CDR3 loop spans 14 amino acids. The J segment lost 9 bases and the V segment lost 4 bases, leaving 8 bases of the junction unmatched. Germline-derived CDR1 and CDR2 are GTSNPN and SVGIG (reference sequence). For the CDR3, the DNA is TGTGCCTGGACCTTGGGACAGGGGGTAGGTGAGCAGTTCTTC. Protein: CAWTLGQGVGEQFF.

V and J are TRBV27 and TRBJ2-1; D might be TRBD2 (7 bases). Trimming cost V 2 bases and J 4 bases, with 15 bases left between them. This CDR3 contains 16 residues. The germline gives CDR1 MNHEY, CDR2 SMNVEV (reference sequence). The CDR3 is CASSLAKGGGYNEQFF. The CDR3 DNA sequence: TGTGCCAGCAGTTTAGCGAAAGGGGGGGGATACAATGAGCAGTTCTTC.

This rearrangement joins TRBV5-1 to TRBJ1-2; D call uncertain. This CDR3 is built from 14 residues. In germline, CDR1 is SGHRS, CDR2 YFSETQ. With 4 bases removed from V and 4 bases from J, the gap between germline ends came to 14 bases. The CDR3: CASSPPSVAYGYTF. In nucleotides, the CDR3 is TGCGCCAGCAGCCCACCCTCGGTCGCCTATGGCTACACCTTC.

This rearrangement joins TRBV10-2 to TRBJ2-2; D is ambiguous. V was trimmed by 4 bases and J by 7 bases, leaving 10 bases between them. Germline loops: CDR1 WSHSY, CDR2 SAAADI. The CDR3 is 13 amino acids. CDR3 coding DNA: TGCGCCAGCAGTGGAAGAGGAGACGGGGAGCTGTTTTTT. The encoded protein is CASSGRGDGELFF.

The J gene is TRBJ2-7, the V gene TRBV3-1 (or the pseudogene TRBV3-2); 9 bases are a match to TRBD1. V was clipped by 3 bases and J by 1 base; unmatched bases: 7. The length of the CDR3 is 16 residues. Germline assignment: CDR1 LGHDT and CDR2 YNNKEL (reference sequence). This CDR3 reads CASSHFVGTGSYEQYF. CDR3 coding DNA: TGTGCCAGCAGCCATTTTGTGGGGACAGGGTCCTACGAGCAGTACTTC.

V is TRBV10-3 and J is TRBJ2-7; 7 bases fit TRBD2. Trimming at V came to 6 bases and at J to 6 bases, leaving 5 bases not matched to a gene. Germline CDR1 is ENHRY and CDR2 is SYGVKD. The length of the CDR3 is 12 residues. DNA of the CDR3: TGTGCCATCAGCCAGCTAGCGGTCGAGCAGTACTTC. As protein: CAISQLAVEQYF.